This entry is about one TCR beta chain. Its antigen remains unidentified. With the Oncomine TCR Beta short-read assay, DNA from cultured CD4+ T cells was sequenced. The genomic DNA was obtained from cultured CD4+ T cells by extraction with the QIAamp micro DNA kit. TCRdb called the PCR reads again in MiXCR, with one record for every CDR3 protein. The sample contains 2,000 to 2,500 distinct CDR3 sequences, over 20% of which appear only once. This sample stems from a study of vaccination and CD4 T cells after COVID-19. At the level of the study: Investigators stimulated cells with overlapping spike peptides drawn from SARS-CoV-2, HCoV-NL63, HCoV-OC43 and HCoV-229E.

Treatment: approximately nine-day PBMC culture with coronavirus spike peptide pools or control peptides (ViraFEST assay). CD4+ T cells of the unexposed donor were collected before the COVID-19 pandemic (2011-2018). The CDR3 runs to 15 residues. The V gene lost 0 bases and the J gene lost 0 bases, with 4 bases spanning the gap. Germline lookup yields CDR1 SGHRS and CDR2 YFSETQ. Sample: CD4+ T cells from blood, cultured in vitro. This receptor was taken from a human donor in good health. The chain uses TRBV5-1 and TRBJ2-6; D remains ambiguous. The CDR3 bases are TGCGCCAGCAGCTTGGGAAGCTCTGGGGCCAACGTCCTGACTTTC. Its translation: CASSLGSSGANVLTF.